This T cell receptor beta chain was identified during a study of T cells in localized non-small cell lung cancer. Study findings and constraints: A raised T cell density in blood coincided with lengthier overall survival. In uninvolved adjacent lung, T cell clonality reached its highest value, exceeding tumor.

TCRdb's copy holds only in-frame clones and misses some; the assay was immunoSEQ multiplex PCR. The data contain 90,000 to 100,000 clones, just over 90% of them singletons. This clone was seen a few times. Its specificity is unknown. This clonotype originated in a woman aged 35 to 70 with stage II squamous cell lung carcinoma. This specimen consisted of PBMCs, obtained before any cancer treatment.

As DNA, the CDR3 is TGTGCCAGCAGCCCCAGGGGGAACACTGAAGCTTTCTTT. Its protein product is CASSPRGNTEAFF. This chain links TRBV11-3 with TRBJ1-1; tentative D call: TRBD1 (6 bases). The CDR3 length is 13 residues. CDR1 is SGHNT and CDR2 is YENEEA in the germline V gene. Trimming shortened V by 5 bases and J by 1 base, and 8 bases separated the two germline ends.